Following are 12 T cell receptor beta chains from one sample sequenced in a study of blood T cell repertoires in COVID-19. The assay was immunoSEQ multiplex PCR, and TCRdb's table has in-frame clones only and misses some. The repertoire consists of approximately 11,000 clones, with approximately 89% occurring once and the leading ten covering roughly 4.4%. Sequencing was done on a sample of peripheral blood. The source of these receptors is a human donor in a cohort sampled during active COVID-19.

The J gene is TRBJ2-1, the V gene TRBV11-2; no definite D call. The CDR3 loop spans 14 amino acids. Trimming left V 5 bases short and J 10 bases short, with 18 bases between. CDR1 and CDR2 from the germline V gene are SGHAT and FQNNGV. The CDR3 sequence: CASSPNPHSHEQFF. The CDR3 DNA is TGTGCCAGCAGCCCCAACCCTCACTCCCACGAGCAGTTCTTC.

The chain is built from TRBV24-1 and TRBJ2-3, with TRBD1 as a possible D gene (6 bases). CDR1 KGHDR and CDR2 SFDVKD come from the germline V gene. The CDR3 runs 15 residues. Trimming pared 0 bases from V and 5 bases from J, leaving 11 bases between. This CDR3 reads CATSDLRAGVDTQYF. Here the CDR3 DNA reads TGTGCCACCAGTGATTTGAGGGCAGGGGTAGATACGCAGTATTTT.

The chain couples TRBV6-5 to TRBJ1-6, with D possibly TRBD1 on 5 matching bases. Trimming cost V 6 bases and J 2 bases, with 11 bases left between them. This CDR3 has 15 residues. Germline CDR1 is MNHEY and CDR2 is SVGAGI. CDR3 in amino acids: CASSGDRAYNSPLHF. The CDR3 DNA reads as TGTGCCAGCAGCGGAGACAGAGCCTATAATTCACCCCTCCACTTT.

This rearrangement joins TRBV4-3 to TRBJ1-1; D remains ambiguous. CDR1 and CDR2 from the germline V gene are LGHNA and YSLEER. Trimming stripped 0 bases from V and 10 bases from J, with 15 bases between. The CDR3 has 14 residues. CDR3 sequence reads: CASSQDIGPTAAFF. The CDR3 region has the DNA TGCGCCAGCAGCCAAGATATAGGTCCCACAGCAGCTTTCTTT.

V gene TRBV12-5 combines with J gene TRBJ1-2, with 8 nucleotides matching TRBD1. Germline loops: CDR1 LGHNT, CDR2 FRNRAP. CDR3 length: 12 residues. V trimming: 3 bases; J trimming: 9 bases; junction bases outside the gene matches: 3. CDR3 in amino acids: CASGLGQGSYTF. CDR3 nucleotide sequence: TGTGCTAGTGGTTTAGGACAGGGCAGCTACACCTTC.

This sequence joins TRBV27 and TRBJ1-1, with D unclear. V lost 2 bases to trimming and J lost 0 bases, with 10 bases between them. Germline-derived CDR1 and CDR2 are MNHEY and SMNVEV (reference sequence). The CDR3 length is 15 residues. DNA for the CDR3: TGTGCCAGCAGTTTAACGTCGCCGGTGAACACTGAAGCTTTCTTT. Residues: CASSLTSPVNTEAFF.

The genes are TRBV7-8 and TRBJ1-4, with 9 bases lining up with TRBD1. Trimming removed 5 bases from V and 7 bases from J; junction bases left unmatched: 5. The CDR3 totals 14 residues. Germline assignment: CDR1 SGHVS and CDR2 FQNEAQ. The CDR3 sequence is CASSLGTGLEKLFF. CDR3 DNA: TGTGCCAGCAGCCTCGGGACAGGGCTTGAAAAACTGTTTTTT.

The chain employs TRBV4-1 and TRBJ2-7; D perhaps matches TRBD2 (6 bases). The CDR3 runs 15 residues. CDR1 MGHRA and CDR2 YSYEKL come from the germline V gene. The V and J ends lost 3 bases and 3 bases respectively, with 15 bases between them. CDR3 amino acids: CASSQGLARLYEQYF. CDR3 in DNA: TGCGCCAGCAGCCAGGGACTCGCTCGACTCTACGAGCAGTACTTC.

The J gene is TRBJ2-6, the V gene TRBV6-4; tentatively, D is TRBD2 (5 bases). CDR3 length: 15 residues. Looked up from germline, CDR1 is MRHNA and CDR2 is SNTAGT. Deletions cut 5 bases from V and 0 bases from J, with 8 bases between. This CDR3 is CASSPAGSGANVLTF. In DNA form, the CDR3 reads TGTGCCAGCAGTCCGGCGGGCTCTGGGGCCAACGTCCTGACTTTC.

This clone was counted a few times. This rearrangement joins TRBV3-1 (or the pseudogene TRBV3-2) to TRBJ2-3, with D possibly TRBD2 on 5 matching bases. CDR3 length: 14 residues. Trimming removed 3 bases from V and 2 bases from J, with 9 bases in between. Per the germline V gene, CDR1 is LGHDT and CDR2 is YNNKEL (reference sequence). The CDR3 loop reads CASSHEGSTDTQYF. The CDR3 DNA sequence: TGTGCCAGCAGCCACGAGGGTTCCACAGATACGCAGTATTTT.

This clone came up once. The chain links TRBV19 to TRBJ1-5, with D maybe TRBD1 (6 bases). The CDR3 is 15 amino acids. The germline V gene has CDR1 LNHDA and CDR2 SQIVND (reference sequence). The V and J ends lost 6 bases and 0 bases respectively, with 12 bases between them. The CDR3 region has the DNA TGTGCCAGTAGGACAGGACCATATAGCAATCAGCCCCAGCATTTT. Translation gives CASRTGPYSNQPQHF. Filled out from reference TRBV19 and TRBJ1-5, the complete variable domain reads DGGITQSPKYLFRKEGQNVTLSCEQNLNHDAMYWYRQDPGQGLRLIYYSQIVNDFQKGDIAEGYSVSREKKESFPLTVTSAQKNPTAFYLCASRTGPYSNQPQHFGDGTRLSIL.

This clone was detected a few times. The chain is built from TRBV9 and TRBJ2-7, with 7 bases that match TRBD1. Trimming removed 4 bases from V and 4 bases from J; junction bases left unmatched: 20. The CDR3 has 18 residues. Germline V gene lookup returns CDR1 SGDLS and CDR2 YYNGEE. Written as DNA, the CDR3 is TGTGCCAGCAGCCCCATGAGAGGGGGCGGTTTCGGGTCTTACGAGCAGTACTTC. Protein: CASSPMRGGGFGSYEQYF.